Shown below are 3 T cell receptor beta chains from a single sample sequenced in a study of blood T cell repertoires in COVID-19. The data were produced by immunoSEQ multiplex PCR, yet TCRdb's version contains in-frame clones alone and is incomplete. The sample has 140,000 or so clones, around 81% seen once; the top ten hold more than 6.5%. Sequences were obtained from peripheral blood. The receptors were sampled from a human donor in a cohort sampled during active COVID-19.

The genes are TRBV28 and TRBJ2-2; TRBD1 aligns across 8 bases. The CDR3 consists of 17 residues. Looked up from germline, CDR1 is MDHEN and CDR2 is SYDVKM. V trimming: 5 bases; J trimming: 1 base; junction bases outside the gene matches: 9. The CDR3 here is CASSKDRAAQNTGELFF. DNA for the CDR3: TGTGCCAGCAGTAAGGACAGGGCGGCCCAGAACACCGGGGAGCTGTTTTTT.

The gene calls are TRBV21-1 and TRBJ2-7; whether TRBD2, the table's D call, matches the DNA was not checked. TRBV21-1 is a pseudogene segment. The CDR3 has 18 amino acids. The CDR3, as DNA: TGTGCCAGCAGCAAATGGTGGTGGGGCGGGATTGTCACCTACGAGCAGTACTTC. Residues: CASSKWWWGGIVTYEQYF.

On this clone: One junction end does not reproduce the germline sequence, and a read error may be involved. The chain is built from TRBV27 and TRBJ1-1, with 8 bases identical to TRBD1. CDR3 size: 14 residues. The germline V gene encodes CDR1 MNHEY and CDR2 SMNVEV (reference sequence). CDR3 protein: CASSSDREGVEVFF. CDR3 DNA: TGTGCCAGCAGTTCGGACAGGGAGGGTGTAGAAGTTTTCTTT.